This TCR beta chain was captured in a study of early T cells in non-severe SARS-CoV-2 infection. In the study overall: The sequenced material was bulk RNA from unsorted whole blood, and its chains were unpaired. Study outcomes and limitations: There was a bias toward anti-spike CD8 responses in VDJdb matching, which missed private and CD4 specificities.

Attached unique molecular identifiers marked individual cDNA molecules. One entry per CDR3 protein results from TCRdb running MiXCR on the 5' RACE reads. The table shows approximately 62,000 distinct CDR3 sequences, with around 13% occurring only once. This clonotype was observed many times. Its antigen remains unidentified. This clonotype originated in an adult who was a healthcare worker with PCR-confirmed SARS-CoV-2 infection or an uninfected control (not recorded which). What was sequenced was whole blood.

The CDR3 protein is CASRRTGEGYTF. The CDR3 DNA follows: TGTGCCAGCAGACGGACAGGGGAGGGCTACACCTTC. This chain uses TRBV12-3 or TRBV12-4 with TRBJ1-2; TRBD1 matches at 9 bases. V lost 6 bases to trimming and J lost 8 bases; unmatched junction nucleotides: 4. The CDR3 has 12 residues.